This record concerns one TCR beta chain sequence. Its matching antigen is unknown. Trimming cost V 3 bases and J 10 bases; bases outside gene matches: 8. CDR1 is SGHKS, CDR2 YYEKEE, per germline (reference sequence). This CDR3 has 14 residues. This specimen belongs to a study of cytomegalovirus exposure and HLA in healthy donors. Study overall: Previous work identified 117 million unique TCR beta sequences from around 200 million T cells. Study-wide findings and caveats: Follow-up analysis later connected one missense variant in DCLRE1C with trimming of TCR beta V- and J-genes. Several V segments, TRBV6-2 and TRBV6-3 among them, could not be told apart and were dropped. Reports credit the classifier with highly specific, highly sensitive diagnosis of cytomegalovirus status.

Primers: 60 Vbeta forward and 13 Jbeta reverse. Repertoires were generated with immunoSEQ multiplex PCR, while TCRdb's copy carries only in-frame clones and drops some. The sample consists of 180,000 or so clones, roughly 77% of them appearing once. Sequenced: PBMCs. This clonotype was obtained from a woman aged 25 to 39 in good health and CMV-seropositive. The chain links TRBV5-5 to TRBJ2-1; 9 bases agree with TRBD1. CDR3: CASSSGQGRGEQFF. The CDR3 nucleotides are TGTGCCAGCAGCTCGGGACAGGGTAGAGGGGAGCAGTTCTTC.